This entry is about one TCR beta chain. Its antigen is still unknown. One base away there is no much larger clone; base qualities are not given. The data originate from a study of T cell changes during pregnancy in multiple sclerosis (dated by TCRdb to between 2018 and 2020). Describing the broader study: Changes in the T cell repertoire over the course of pregnancy were examined in this study in women with multiple sclerosis.

CDR1 and CDR2 are drawn from the germline V gene: SQVTM, ANQGSEA. The CDR3 measures 14 amino acids from cysteine to phenylalanine. Here the CDR3 DNA is all that survives: 42 bases in frame from base 1. V and J lose 4 bases and 5 bases, and a span of 18 bases separates them. The protocol used for the library was the immunoSEQ multiplex PCR assay. TCRdb took over this immuneACCESS table, retaining in-frame rearrangements with V and J assigned. Such tables are incomplete; in checked studies, under half of the missing clones stem from an unresolved V gene, and the remainder is unexplained. The sample table lists approximately 30,000 clones, 80% to 90% of them with a count of one. Approximately 0.86% of the sample is in the top ten clones.

The sequences come from CD4+ T cells from peripheral blood mononuclear cells, collected in the second trimester of pregnancy. This TCR derives from a female donor with multiple sclerosis, enrolled in a pregnancy study. The chain links TRBV29-1 with TRBJ2-7, and possibly TRBD1, on 6 matching bases. The CDR3 region has the sequence CSVVSAGVLDEQYF. The sequenced DNA: TGCAGCGTTGTAAGTGCAGGGGTATTGGACGAGCAGTACTTC.